One sample yielded the 16 T cell receptor beta chains listed below, sequenced in a study of tissue T cells after allogeneic stem cell transplantation. TCRdb's copy holds only in-frame clones and misses some; the assay was immunoSEQ multiplex PCR. The sample contains some 3,500 clones, around 70% of which appear only once. The starting material was tissue from the right colon, obtained at autopsy. These receptors originate from a male donor aged 60 or over with lung cancer.

This chain connects TRBV4-1 to TRBJ1-3, with no clear D. The germline V and J ends were trimmed by 1 base and 2 bases, with 9 bases remaining between them. The CDR3 consists of 15 residues. Germline loops: CDR1 MGHRA, CDR2 YSYEKL. The CDR3 loop is CASSQVGYTGNTIYF. CDR3 DNA: TGCGCCAGCAGCCAAGTGGGATATACTGGAAACACCATATATTTT.

There are a few counts of this clone. J is TRBJ2-7 and V is TRBV4-3; 9 bases align to TRBD1. Germline CDR1 LGHNA, CDR2 YSLEER. The J segment lost 1 base and the V segment lost 0 bases, leaving 4 bases of the junction unmatched. The CDR3 is made up of 16 amino acids. The CDR3 DNA sequence: TGCGCCAGCAGCCAAGAGGACAGGGGCCTATCCTACGAGCAGTACTTC. Residues: CASSQEDRGLSYEQYF.

This clone was observed a few times. The gene calls are TRBV11-2 and TRBJ1-1; no clear D gene. CDR1 is SGHAT, CDR2 FQNNGV, per germline. V lost 0 bases and J lost 8, with 7 bases in between. The CDR3 consists of 12 residues. The CDR3 here is CASSLDLGEAFF. The CDR3 coding sequence is TGTGCCAGCAGCTTAGATCTGGGAGAAGCTTTCTTT.

This clone came up once. The chain uses TRBV12-3 or TRBV12-4 and TRBJ1-2, with no clear D. V lost 6 bases and J lost 6, with 11 bases in between. The CDR3 is 12 residues long. The CDR3, as DNA: TGTGCCAGCAGCGCCGAATCCAATGGCTACACCTTC. Translated, it gives CASSAESNGYTF.

As regards this clone: Mismatch with germline at one junction end may stem from a read error. The chain combines TRBV3-1 (or the pseudogene TRBV3-2) with TRBJ2-1; 7 bases agree with TRBD2. CDR3 length: 15 amino acids. Germline assignment: CDR1 LGHDT and CDR2 YNNKEL (reference sequence). CDR3 sequence reads: CAGSLPAGTHTEQFF. The DNA of the CDR3 is TGTGCCGGCAGCCTACCAGCGGGAACCCACACTGAGCAGTTCTTC.

This clone was detected only a few times. One junction end disagrees with the germline gene, perhaps due to a read error. The chain employs TRBV3-1 (or the pseudogene TRBV3-2) and TRBJ2-7; possibly TRBD2 for D (5 bases). Looked up from germline, CDR1 is LGHDT and CDR2 is YNNKEL (reference sequence). This CDR3 has 11 amino acids. The CDR3 sequence is CASSQDWWEKF. DNA of the CDR3: TGTGCCAGCAGCCAAGACTGGTGGGAGAAGTTC.

The rearrangement links TRBV7-2 to TRBJ2-3; no definite D call. The CDR3 runs 12 residues. V lost 4 bases to trimming and J lost 2 bases, with 4 bases between them. Germline lookup yields CDR1 SGHTA and CDR2 FQGNSA. The CDR3 reads CASSSNTDTQYF. The CDR3 nucleotides are TGTGCCAGCAGCTCCAACACAGATACGCAGTATTTT. The entire variable domain, with the rest obtained from reference TRBV7-2 and TRBJ2-3, is as follows: GAGVSQSPSNKVTEKGKDVELRCDPISGHTALYWYRQSLGQGLEFLIYFQGNSAPDKSGLPSDRFSAERTGGSVSTLTIQRTQQEDSAVYLCASSSNTDTQYFGPGTRLTVL.

This clone was observed a few times. This chain joins TRBV28 and TRBJ1-2, with unresolved D. CDR1 is MDHEN and CDR2 is SYDVKM in the germline V gene. The CDR3 has 15 amino acids. Trimming took 2 bases from V and 4 from J, leaving 14 bases between them. The DNA of the CDR3 is TGTGCCAGCAGTTTAAGCGGGCCGCGGAGCTATGGCTACACCTTC. This gives the protein CASSLSGPRSYGYTF.

This clone has just a few counts. This chain connects TRBV7-2 to TRBJ1-1, with D unclear. The ends were cut back, 2 bases at V and 7 bases at J, with 11 bases in the middle. CDR3 size: 13 residues. CDR1 and CDR2 from the germline V gene are SGHTA and FQGNSA. In DNA, the CDR3 is TGTGCCAGCAGCTTATTTAATGTTATTGAAGCTTTCTTT. Its translation is CASSLFNVIEAFF.

There are a few counts of this clone. The chain combines TRBV5-4 with TRBJ2-7, with TRBD2 identical over 9 bases. Germline V gives CDR1 SGHNT, CDR2 YYREEE (reference sequence). There are 16 residues in the CDR3. The V segment lost 4 bases and the J segment 2 bases; nucleotides outside the gene matches: 10. DNA for the CDR3: TGTGCCAGCAGCGCTACCCAGTCTAGCGGGGCCTACGAGCAGTACTTC. Translation: CASSATQSSGAYEQYF.

The rearrangement links TRBV30 to TRBJ2-5, with 12 nucleotides matching TRBD1. V shed 0 bases, J shed 4 bases, and the junction held 3 bases outside the gene matches. The germline gives CDR1 GTSNPN, CDR2 SVGIG (reference sequence). The CDR3 consists of 15 residues. The CDR3 here is CAWSVGQGARETQYF. DNA of the CDR3: TGTGCCTGGAGTGTGGGACAGGGGGCCCGAGAGACCCAGTACTTC. The complete variable domain, with remaining parts taken from reference TRBV30 and TRBJ2-5, reads SQTIHQWPATLVQPVGSPLSLECTVEGTSNPNLYWYRQAAGRGLQLLFYSVGIGQISSEVPQNLSASRPQDRQFILSSKKLLLSDSGFYLCAWSVGQGARETQYFGPGTRLLVL.

This sequence joins TRBV28 and TRBJ2-1, with D possibly TRBD2 on 6 matching bases. With 7 bases removed from V and 9 bases from J, the gap between germline ends came to 16 bases. The CDR3 totals 13 residues. Per the germline V gene, CDR1 is MDHEN and CDR2 is SYDVKM. In nucleotides, the CDR3 is TGTGCCAGCACCCGGCCCCGGCGGGGTGAGCAGTTCTTC. It specifies CASTRPRRGEQFF.

The chain has TRBV15 and TRBJ1-2; D gene unclear. V lost 1 base, J lost 1 base, and 13 bases lay in between. This CDR3 region has 16 residues. Germline values: CDR1 LNHNV, CDR2 YYDKDF (reference sequence). The CDR3 nucleotides are TGTGCCACCAGCAGAGTTATGGGCTCGCTTAACTATGGCTACACCTTC. Translating it yields CATSRVMGSLNYGYTF.

CDR3 residues: CASSELRGGGRDTQYF. CDR3 DNA sequence: TGTGCCAGCAGTGAACTTCGAGGCGGGGGGCGAGATACGCAGTATTTT. The chain uses TRBV6-1 and TRBJ2-3; 8 bases are a match to TRBD2. The CDR3 loop spans 16 amino acids. Per germline, CDR1 MNHNS and CDR2 SASEGT. Trimming removed 2 bases from V and 5 bases from J; junction bases left unmatched: 9.

This chain joins TRBV6-5 and TRBJ1-1, with unresolved D. The V gene lost 10 bases and the J gene lost 1 base, with 16 bases spanning the gap. CDR3 size: 14 residues. The V gene's germline CDR1 is MNHEY and CDR2 SVGAGI. The CDR3 loop reads CATHAGRKNTEAFF. CDR3 DNA: TGTGCCACTCACGCTGGACGGAAGAACACTGAAGCTTTCTTT.

The chain uses TRBV6-2 or TRBV6-3 and TRBJ2-7; D gene unclear. Germline V lookup: CDR1 MNHEY, CDR2 SVGEGT. V was pared by 0 bases and J by 6 bases, with 12 bases between. The CDR3 totals 14 residues. The CDR3 protein is CASSYSISTGEQYF. The DNA of the CDR3 is TGTGCCAGCAGTTACTCGATTTCCACTGGCGAGCAGTACTTC.